The 16 T cell receptor beta chains in this list originate from one sample, sequenced in a study of T cell responses to AZD1222 COVID-19 vaccine. The table came from immunoSEQ multiplex PCR; TCRdb's copy has only in-frame clones and leaves some out. The table includes some 22,000 clones, about 80% detected once. This specimen consisted of peripheral blood, obtained on day 0 of AZD1222 vaccination. All receptors derive from an adult in good health.

This clone was detected once. V gene TRBV18 combines with J gene TRBJ2-1; 9 bases align to TRBD2. This CDR3 is built from 17 residues. Trimming removed 0 bases from V and 5 bases from J; junction bases left unmatched: 8. The V gene's germline CDR1 is KGHSH and CDR2 LQKENI. The CDR3 DNA sequence: TGTGCCAGCTCACCACCTCAGCGGGAGGCAAACAACAATGAGCAGTTCTTC. Translation: CASSPPQREANNNEQFF. Drawing the rest from reference TRBV18 and TRBJ2-1, the complete variable domain is NAGVMQNPRHLVRRRGQEARLRCSPMKGHSHVYWYRQLPEEGLKFMVYLQKENIIDESGMPKERFSAEFPKEGPSILRIQQVVRGDSAAYFCASSPPQREANNNEQFFGPGTRLTVL.

The chain has TRBV7-2 and TRBJ2-2; tentatively, D is TRBD1 or TRBD2 (5 bases each). V was cut by 1 base and J by 4 bases, with 13 bases left in between. Germline lookup yields CDR1 SGHTA and CDR2 FQGNSA. The CDR3 is 16 residues long. The CDR3 sequence: CASSLVGTGRTGELFF. The DNA of the CDR3 is TGTGCCAGCAGCTTAGTGGGGACCGGGCGCACCGGGGAGCTGTTTTTT.

The chain recombines TRBV19 with TRBJ2-5; a possible D gene is TRBD1 (6 bases). V was shortened by 6 bases and J by 1 base, with 24 bases between the two germline ends. Germline V gene lookup returns CDR1 LNHDA and CDR2 SQIVND (reference sequence). The CDR3 has 18 residues. DNA for the CDR3: TGTGCCAGTAGAAACAGGGTTTCGGCCCTCCCCGTCCAAGAGACCCAGTACTTC. This codes for CASRNRVSALPVQETQYF. Based on the CDR3 plus reference TRBV19 and TRBJ2-5, the full variable domain is DGGITQSPKYLFRKEGQNVTLSCEQNLNHDAMYWYRQDPGQGLRLIYYSQIVNDFQKGDIAEGYSVSREKKESFPLTVTSAQKNPTAFYLCASRNRVSALPVQETQYFGPGTRLLVL.

The chain links TRBV7-2 to TRBJ2-1; TRBD2 agrees at 7 bases. The V gene's germline CDR1 is SGHTA and CDR2 FQGNSA. V lost 6 bases, J lost 7 bases, and 18 bases stayed unmatched. This CDR3 is built from 17 residues. This CDR3 reads CASSFLPSGGRENEQFF. For the CDR3, the DNA is TGTGCCAGCAGTTTCCTACCTAGCGGAGGAAGGGAGAATGAGCAGTTCTTC.

V is TRBV30 and J is TRBJ1-4; D possibly corresponds to TRBD1 (6 bases). V was shortened by 4 bases and J by 6 bases, with 15 bases between the two germline ends. Germline V gives CDR1 GTSNPN, CDR2 SVGIG (reference sequence). This CDR3 region has 14 residues. As DNA, the CDR3 is TGTGCCTGGATGACCAGGGGATGGGATGAAAAACTGTTTTTT. Its protein product is CAWMTRGWDEKLFF.

This clone appeared a single time. An end of the junction differs from the germline gene, which may be a read error. The rearrangement links TRBV11-3 to TRBJ2-3, with D unclear. This CDR3 is built from 16 residues. CDR1 is SGHNT and CDR2 is YENEEA in the germline V gene. For the CDR3, the DNA is TGTGCCAGCAGCTCAAGGGCCGCTGGGCACTCAGATGCGCAGTATTTT. Its translation: CASSSRAAGHSDAQYF.

The V and J genes are TRBV28 and TRBJ2-3, with TRBD2 matching over 9 bases. Trimming cost V 7 bases and J 5 bases; bases outside gene matches: 7. The CDR3 covers 14 residues. Germline V gene data show CDR1 as MDHEN and CDR2 as SYDVKM. The CDR3 DNA sequence: TGTGCCAGCATGCGGGGGGGCCAAGGAGATACGCAGTATTTT. Amino acid sequence: CASMRGGQGDTQYF.

The CDR3 DNA sequence: TGTGCCAGCAGCTTAATGGGGGGAGGTGCGGAGACCCAGTACTTC. Translated, it gives CASSLMGGGAETQYF. V usage is TRBV7-9 and J usage is TRBJ2-5; D possibly corresponds to TRBD2 (6 bases). Germline loops: CDR1 SEHNR, CDR2 FQNEAQ (reference sequence). V was cut by 2 bases and J by 5 bases, with 15 bases left in between. This CDR3 has 15 amino acids.

This clone was observed a single time. The V gene is TRBV18, the J gene TRBJ2-3; weak D call: TRBD1 (5 bases). Germline V gives CDR1 KGHSH, CDR2 LQKENI. CDR3 length: 13 amino acids. Trimming pared 6 bases from V and 3 bases from J, leaving 10 bases between. The CDR3 coding sequence is TGTGCCAGCTCCACAGGTGGAACAGATACGCAGTATTTT. Residues: CASSTGGTDTQYF.

The J gene is TRBJ2-3, the V gene TRBV7-2; D gene uncertain. The germline CDR1 and CDR2 sequences are SGHTA and FQGNSA. The CDR3 extends over 16 amino acids. Trimming left V 0 bases short and J 4 bases short, with 14 bases between. CDR3: CASSLASANRADTQYF. CDR3 DNA sequence: TGTGCCAGCAGCTTAGCGTCGGCGAATAGGGCAGATACGCAGTATTTT.

This chain connects TRBV6-5 to TRBJ2-1; 9 bases fit TRBD2. The junction had 13 bases not matched to a gene; V was cut back by 8 bases and J by 8 bases. This CDR3 has 15 residues. Germline loops: CDR1 MNHEY, CDR2 SVGAGI. For the CDR3, the DNA is TGTGCCAGCTACCGATCAGCGGGAGGCACGGATGAGCAGTTCTTC. Its translation is CASYRSAGGTDEQFF.

This clone was seen more than once but under ten times. The rearrangement joins TRBV5-4 to TRBJ2-3, with a tentative D call TRBD2 (6 bases). Germline-derived CDR1 and CDR2 are SGHNT and YYREEE (reference sequence). This CDR3 spans 16 amino acids. V was pared by 0 bases and J by 3 bases, with 14 bases between. The chain's CDR3 is CASSLVPGAGTDTQYF. The CDR3 DNA reads as TGTGCCAGCAGCTTGGTTCCGGGAGCCGGAACAGATACGCAGTATTTT. Supplemented by reference TRBV5-4 and TRBJ2-3, the full variable domain reads ETGVTQSPTHLIKTRGQQVTLRCSSQSGHNTVSWYQQALGQGPQFIFQYYREEENGRGNFPPRFSGLQFPNYSSELNVNALELDDSALYLCASSLVPGAGTDTQYFGPGTRLTVL.

This rearrangement joins TRBV6-5 to TRBJ1-2; 7 positions agree with TRBD1. The J segment lost 5 bases and the V segment lost 5 bases, leaving 8 bases of the junction unmatched. The CDR3 has 14 residues. From germline, CDR1 is MNHEY and CDR2 SVGAGI. The CDR3 coding sequence is TGTGCCAGCAGTCGACAACAGGGGCCATATGGCTACACCTTC. Its protein product is CASSRQQGPYGYTF.

The CDR3 coding sequence is TGTGCCAGCAGTGAGATGTATAGGGTCGGGGAGCTGTTTTTT. Its protein product is CASSEMYRVGELFF. The V gene is TRBV6-1, the J gene TRBJ2-2; D not certain. The germline gives CDR1 MNHNS, CDR2 SASEGT. The CDR3 spans 14 residues. Trimming stripped 3 bases from V and 7 bases from J, with 12 bases between.

The CDR3 spells CASSFTETQYF. The CDR3 coding sequence is TGTGCCAGCAGCTTCACAGAGACCCAGTACTTC. The chain combines TRBV7-8 with TRBJ2-5; D is uncertain. The germline V and J ends were trimmed by 3 bases and 4 bases, with 3 bases remaining between them. Looked up from germline, CDR1 is SGHVS and CDR2 is FQNEAQ. CDR3 size: 11 residues.

The chain is built from TRBV2 and TRBJ1-1; D is ambiguous. CDR1 and CDR2 from the germline V gene are SNHLY and FYNNEI. The CDR3 extends over 13 amino acids. Trimming pared 1 base from V and 3 bases from J, leaving 6 bases between. This CDR3 is CASSEDRHTEAFF. CDR3 DNA sequence: TGTGCCAGCAGTGAAGACAGACACACTGAAGCTTTCTTT.